One and the same sample provided the 9 T cell receptor beta chains below, sequenced in a study of a mutant IDH1 vaccine in newly diagnosed glioma. Time point described: week 35, safety follow-up. Alongside topical imiquimod, each dose of vaccine comprised 300 ug of mutant IDH1 20-mer peptide. Repertoires were generated with immunoSEQ multiplex PCR, while TCRdb's copy carries only in-frame clones and drops some. Among tens of thousands of clones listed, approximately 84% were seen once. These TCRs are of unknown antigen specificity. This specimen consisted of PBMCs, obtained from a glioma patient whose treatment included an IDH1 peptide vaccine. These receptors were taken from a man aged 18 to 30 with glioma.

The gene calls are TRBV14 and TRBJ2-1, with D possibly being TRBD1 or TRBD2 (5 bases each). Germline-derived CDR1 and CDR2 are SGHDN and FVKESK. This CDR3 has 16 residues. V was clipped by 0 bases and J by 8 bases, with 17 bases between them. The CDR3 spells CASSQDLGDPLDEQFF. The CDR3 DNA is TGTGCCAGCAGCCAAGATCTCGGGGACCCTTTGGATGAGCAGTTCTTC. Using reference TRBV14 and TRBJ2-1 for the parts outside the CDR3, the full variable domain is EAGVTQFPSHSVIEKGQTVTLRCDPISGHDNLYWYRRVMGKEIKFLLHFVKESKQDESGMPNNRFLAERTGGTYSTLKVQPAELEDSGVYFCASSQDLGDPLDEQFFGPGTRLTVL.

The gene calls are TRBV18 and TRBJ2-7; 9 bases agree with TRBD2. From germline, CDR1 is KGHSH and CDR2 LQKENI. CDR3 length: 15 amino acids. The V segment lost 2 bases and the J segment 3 bases; nucleotides outside the gene matches: 5. The CDR3 protein is CASSPRAGGLYEQYF. CDR3 nucleotide sequence: TGTGCCAGCTCACCAAGAGCGGGAGGCCTCTACGAGCAGTACTTC.

The chain has TRBV28 and TRBJ2-1, with TRBD2 as a possible D gene (7 bases). Germline V lookup: CDR1 MDHEN, CDR2 SYDVKM. The CDR3 is 15 amino acids. V dropped 6 bases and J dropped 5 bases, with 17 bases sitting between them. CDR3 coding DNA: TGTGCCAGCAGCCAAACAGGGAGGGGGAACAATGAGCAGTTCTTC. This gives the protein CASSQTGRGNNEQFF. Looking up the rest from reference TRBV28 and TRBJ2-1 gives the full variable domain: DVKVTQSSRYLVKRTGEKVFLECVQDMDHENMFWYRQDPGLGLRLIYFSYDVKMKEKGDIPEGYSVSREKKERFSLILESASTNQTSMYLCASSQTGRGNNEQFFGPGTRLTVL.

Here the CDR3 DNA reads TGCGCCAGCAGCGGACCGAGCGGGCGCTCCTACAATGAGCAGTTCTTC. Its translation: CASSGPSGRSYNEQFF. The chain has TRBV5-1 and TRBJ2-1; TRBD2 might be the D (6 bases). The CDR3 loop spans 16 amino acids. V was shortened by 4 bases and J by 0 bases, with 14 bases between the two germline ends. Germline V gives CDR1 SGHRS, CDR2 YFSETQ.

The gene calls are TRBV18 and TRBJ1-5; D may be TRBD1 (6 bases). V lost 6 bases and J 2 bases, leaving 11 bases between the germline ends. This CDR3 region has 14 residues. Germline lookup yields CDR1 KGHSH and CDR2 LQKENI. The CDR3, as DNA: TGTGCCAGCTCGGGGGGGCCTGGCAATCAGCCCCAGCATTTT. Its protein is CASSGGPGNQPQHF.

V usage is TRBV7-6 and J usage is TRBJ1-5; D perhaps matches TRBD1 (6 bases). Trimming removed 4 bases at V and 5 bases at J, with 15 bases between. Germline CDR1 is SGHVS and CDR2 is FNYEAQ. This CDR3 region has 15 residues. The CDR3 DNA is TGTGCCAGCAGCTCCAGAACAGGGAATTATCAGCCCCAGCATTTT. Its protein product is CASSSRTGNYQPQHF.

V is TRBV9 and J is TRBJ1-1; a possible D gene is TRBD1 (6 bases). This CDR3 spans 14 amino acids. Germline CDR1 reads SGDLS; CDR2 reads YYNGEE. V shed 2 bases and J shed 2 bases, with 10 bases lying between them. CDR3 in amino acids: CASSVGGANTEAFF. In DNA form, the CDR3 reads TGTGCCAGCAGCGTGGGGGGGGCAAACACTGAAGCTTTCTTT.

This chain uses TRBV4-2 with TRBJ1-1; D is unresolved. V was shortened by 0 bases and J by 0 bases, with 20 bases between the two germline ends. Germline assignment: CDR1 LGHNA and CDR2 YNFKEQ. This CDR3 region has 19 residues. CDR3 amino acids: CASSQDRIGSVGMNTEAFF. In DNA form, the CDR3 reads TGTGCCAGCAGCCAAGATAGAATAGGGTCAGTAGGAATGAACACTGAAGCTTTCTTT.

The chain recombines TRBV6-5 with TRBJ1-1, with TRBD1 identical over 9 bases. Germline assignment: CDR1 MNHEY and CDR2 SVGAGI. The CDR3 is made up of 15 amino acids. J gave up 11 bases and V 4 bases, and 14 bases lay outside the gene matches. The CDR3 DNA reads as TGTGCCAGCAGTTCACCGGGACAGGGAATATTAGGGGCTTTCTTT. This encodes CASSSPGQGILGAFF.